This TCR beta chain originates from a study of T cells of healthy individuals. Germline-derived CDR1 and CDR2 are KGHSH and LQKENI. The CDR3 has 15 amino acids. V was clipped by 3 bases and J by 3 bases; unmatched bases: 7. One entry per CDR3 protein, called by TCRdb with MiXCR from the 5' RACE reads. The sample includes around 63,000 distinct CDR3 sequences, around 15% of them seen just once. In its sample, this clonotype was seen many times. The V gene is TRBV18, the J gene TRBJ1-2, with TRBD1 identical over 7 bases. This receptor was taken from a human donor in good health. This CDR3 reads CASSPRDTGDYGYTF. The DNA of the CDR3 is TGTGCCAGCTCACCCCGGGACACAGGGGACTATGGCTACACCTTC.